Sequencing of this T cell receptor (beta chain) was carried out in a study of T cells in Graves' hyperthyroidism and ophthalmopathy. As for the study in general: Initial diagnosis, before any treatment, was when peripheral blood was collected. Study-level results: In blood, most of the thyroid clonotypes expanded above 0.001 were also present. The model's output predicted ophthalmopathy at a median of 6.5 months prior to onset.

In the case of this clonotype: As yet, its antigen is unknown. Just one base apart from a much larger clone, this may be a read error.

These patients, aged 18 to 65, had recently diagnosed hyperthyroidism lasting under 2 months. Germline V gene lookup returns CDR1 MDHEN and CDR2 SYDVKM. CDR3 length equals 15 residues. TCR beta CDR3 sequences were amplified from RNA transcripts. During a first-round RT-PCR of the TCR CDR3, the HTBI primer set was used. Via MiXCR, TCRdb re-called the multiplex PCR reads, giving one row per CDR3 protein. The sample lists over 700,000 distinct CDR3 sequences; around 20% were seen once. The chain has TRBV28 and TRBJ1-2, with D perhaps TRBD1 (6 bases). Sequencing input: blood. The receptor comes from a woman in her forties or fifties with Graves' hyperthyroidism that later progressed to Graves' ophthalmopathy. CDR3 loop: CASGFLDSRSYGYTF. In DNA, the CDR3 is TGTGCCAGCGGTTTTCTGGACAGCCGGTCCTATGGCTACACCTTC.